This passage covers 28 T cell receptor beta chains from one sample sequenced in a study of shared T cell receptors in the human thymus. Here immunoSEQ multiplex PCR was the method, and the copy in TCRdb shows in-frame clones only, minus some. Among 700,000 or so clones, approximately 83% were seen once, and the ten largest hold more than 0.01%. These data are also associated with another study on human thymus T cells.

The source material was thymocytes. The receptors derive from a girl less than two years old with a congenital heart defect.

The rearrangement joins TRBV4-3 to TRBJ2-1, with D perhaps matching TRBD2 (6 bases). Germline V gene lookup returns CDR1 LGHNA and CDR2 YSLEER. V was cut by 1 base and J by 7 bases, with 17 bases left in between. The CDR3 loop spans 16 amino acids. The CDR3 spells CASSQVLRGTGNEQFF. The CDR3, as DNA: TGCGCCAGCAGCCAAGTCCTTCGAGGGACTGGAAATGAGCAGTTCTTC.

DNA for the CDR3: TGTGCCAGCAGCTTTGGGCGGAACACTGAAGCTTTCTTT. This translates into CASSFGRNTEAFF. This sequence joins TRBV7-2 and TRBJ1-1; D gene unclear. This CDR3 has 13 residues. Deletions cut 3 bases from V and 1 base from J, with 6 bases between. The germline gives CDR1 SGHTA, CDR2 FQGNSA.

This clone was observed once. This chain connects TRBV27 to TRBJ2-2, with TRBD2 matching over 13 bases. V was pared by 8 bases and J by 4 bases, with 10 bases of the junction left unmatched. The CDR3 length is 17 residues. Germline-derived CDR1 and CDR2 are MNHEY and SMNVEV (reference sequence). The CDR3 protein is CASRTSGGLGGTGELFF. CDR3 nucleotides: TGTGCCAGCCGGACTAGCGGGGGCCTGGGGGGCACCGGGGAGCTGTTTTTT.

The chain combines TRBV6-5 with TRBJ1-6; no firm D call. Per germline, CDR1 MNHEY and CDR2 SVGAGI. V was shortened by 4 bases and J by 10 bases, with 11 bases between the two germline ends. The CDR3 covers 13 residues. CDR3 sequence reads: CASSSRVHSPLHF. CDR3 nucleotides: TGTGCCAGCAGTTCGCGGGTTCACTCACCCCTCCACTTT.

This rearrangement joins TRBV6-6 to TRBJ2-7; D possibly corresponds to TRBD2 (6 bases). Between the trimmed V and J ends, which lost 5 bases and 3 bases, there was a span of 11 bases. The germline CDR1 and CDR2 sequences are MNHNY and SVGAGI (reference sequence). The CDR3 contains 13 residues. Here the CDR3 DNA reads TGTGCCAGCAGTCTCGGGACTGTCTACGAGCAGTACTTC. It encodes CASSLGTVYEQYF.

This clone turned up a few times. This chain uses TRBV6-1 with TRBJ1-2; D might be TRBD1 (5 bases). The CDR3 contains 13 residues. Germline lookup yields CDR1 MNHNS and CDR2 SASEGT. Trimming removed 6 bases at V and 2 bases at J, with 10 bases between. This CDR3 reads CASRTTVNYGYTF. The CDR3 coding sequence is TGTGCCAGCAGGACGACAGTAAACTATGGCTACACCTTC.

The rearrangement uses TRBV10-3 and TRBJ1-1; D uncertain. Trimming pared 6 bases from V and 6 bases from J, leaving 17 bases between. Per the germline V gene, CDR1 is ENHRY and CDR2 is SYGVKD. This CDR3 region has 14 residues. DNA for the CDR3: TGTGCCATCAGCGATGCCACGGAGCGAGCTGAAGCTTTCTTT. Protein: CAISDATERAEAFF.

This clone has only one observation. The J gene is TRBJ1-3, the V gene TRBV10-2, with 8 positions matching TRBD1. CDR1 is WSHSY, CDR2 SAAADI, per germline. Trimming removed 6 bases from V and 6 bases from J; junction bases left unmatched: 13. This CDR3 is built from 16 residues. The DNA for the CDR3 is TGCGCCAGCAGAGACAGGGGATCCGCTTATATAAACACCATATATTTT. Protein sequence: CASRDRGSAYINTIYF.

This clone turned up a few times. The V gene is TRBV7-2, the J gene TRBJ1-2; no definite D call. Per germline, CDR1 SGHTA and CDR2 FQGNSA. The CDR3 runs 15 residues. Trimming cost V 3 bases and J 4 bases, with 15 bases left between them. The CDR3 sequence: CASSFIDESSYGYTF. Here the CDR3 DNA reads TGTGCCAGCAGCTTTATCGATGAGAGCTCCTATGGCTACACCTTC.

The CDR3: CASSYRQGRSPLHF. CDR3 sequence (DNA): TGTGCCAGCAGTTATCGGCAGGGTCGTTCACCCCTCCACTTT. The V call is TRBV6-5, the J call TRBJ1-6; D might be TRBD1 (5 bases). Germline-derived CDR1 and CDR2 are MNHEY and SVGAGI. The CDR3 is made up of 14 amino acids. The V end was cut by 3 bases, the J end by 9 bases, with 12 bases between.

This chain connects TRBV13 to TRBJ2-3; 8 bases match TRBD1. The germline CDR1 and CDR2 sequences are PRHDT and FYEKMQ (reference sequence). There are 15 residues in the CDR3. Trimming cost V 3 bases and J 3 bases; bases outside gene matches: 5. The CDR3 here is CASSLTGAGTDTQYF. CDR3 sequence (DNA): TGTGCCAGCAGCTTGACAGGGGCGGGAACAGATACGCAGTATTTT. Together with reference TRBV13 and TRBJ2-3, the CDR3 gives the full variable domain: AAGVIQSPRHLIKEKRETATLKCYPIPRHDTVYWYQQGPGQDPQFLISFYEKMQSDKGSIPDRFSAQQFSDYHSELNMSSLELGDSALYFCASSLTGAGTDTQYFGPGTRLTVL.

The chain employs TRBV6-1 and TRBJ2-1, with 8 bases that match TRBD2. The germline V gene encodes CDR1 MNHNS and CDR2 SASEGT. The CDR3 covers 15 residues. V was pared by 6 bases and J by 3 bases, with 7 bases of the junction left unmatched. The CDR3: CASRAPGGGYNEQFF. The CDR3 bases are TGTGCCAGCAGGGCCCCGGGGGGGGGCTACAATGAGCAGTTCTTC.

V gene TRBV28 combines with J gene TRBJ2-7; TRBD2 might be the D (6 bases). The CDR3 totals 14 residues. V was trimmed by 3 bases and J by 2 bases, leaving 11 bases between them. Germline V gene data show CDR1 as MDHEN and CDR2 as SYDVKM. CDR3 sequence (DNA): TGTGCCAGCAGTTTCGAACGGGGGACCTACGAGCAGTACTTC. Translated: CASSFERGTYEQYF.

The gene calls are TRBV29-1 and TRBJ2-1; no clear D gene. The CDR3 has 13 residues. Germline V gene lookup returns CDR1 SQVTM and CDR2 ANQGSEA. Trimming pared 3 bases from V and 8 bases from J, leaving 14 bases between. The CDR3 reads CSVDLLGADEQFF. In DNA form, the CDR3 reads TGCAGCGTTGATCTCCTAGGCGCTGATGAGCAGTTCTTC.

The rearrangement uses TRBV19 and TRBJ1-5; tentative D call: TRBD1 (5 bases). Germline V CDR1 and CDR2: LNHDA, SQIVND (reference sequence). Trimming took 3 bases from V and 10 from J, leaving 16 bases between them. This CDR3 comprises 14 residues. The CDR3: CASSMTKGQLPQHF. CDR3 nucleotides: TGTGCCAGTAGTATGACAAAAGGACAACTTCCCCAGCATTTT.

V gene TRBV5-6 combines with J gene TRBJ1-5; D might be TRBD1 (6 bases). The CDR3 loop spans 15 amino acids. Germline CDR1 reads SGHDT; CDR2 reads YYEEEE. V lost 2 bases to trimming and J lost 3 bases, with 12 bases between them. In DNA, the CDR3 is TGTGCCAGCAGCTTCATGGACAGACCCAATCAGCCCCAGCATTTT. Protein product: CASSFMDRPNQPQHF.

This rearrangement joins TRBV7-6 to TRBJ1-1; 8 nucleotides agree with TRBD1. The CDR3 is 16 amino acids. J gave up 3 bases and V 3 bases, and 9 bases lay outside the gene matches. From germline, CDR1 is SGHVS and CDR2 FNYEAQ. CDR3 amino acids: CASSFRRGQLDTEAFF. The CDR3 nucleotides read TGTGCCAGCAGCTTCCGCAGGGGGCAACTGGACACTGAAGCTTTCTTT.

The gene calls are TRBV10-3 and TRBJ2-3; D may be TRBD2 (7 bases). CDR1 and CDR2 (germline): ENHRY, SYGVKD. Deletions cut 4 bases from V and 6 bases from J, with 23 bases between. The CDR3 runs 17 residues. In nucleotides, the CDR3 is TGTGCCATCAGTGTGGGGTACCGGGACTATACAGGGGATACGCAGTATTTT. Protein sequence: CAISVGYRDYTGDTQYF.

This clone was counted between two and nine times. The genes are TRBV27 and TRBJ1-1; 9 bases fit TRBD1. The V gene end was trimmed by 4 bases and the J gene end by 7 bases; junction bases not matched to a gene: 7. The CDR3 length is 14 residues. Germline CDR1 is MNHEY and CDR2 is SMNVEV (reference sequence). The CDR3 bases are TGTGCCAGCAGTTCCGGGACAGGGATTCGTGAAGCTTTCTTT. Translated: CASSSGTGIREAFF.

V and J are TRBV27 and TRBJ1-1; D gene uncertain. V was shortened by 1 base and J by 1 base, with 22 bases between the two germline ends. Germline CDR1 reads MNHEY; CDR2 reads SMNVEV (reference sequence). The CDR3 covers 19 residues. The CDR3, as DNA: TGTGCCAGCAGTTTATGTATGGCCGCTGGTTCCACACCGAACACTGAAGCTTTCTTT. It is translated as CASSLCMAAGSTPNTEAFF.

CDR3 protein: CASSSSGSGNTIYF. DNA for the CDR3: TGTGCCAGCAGCTCATCGGGCTCTGGAAACACCATATATTTT. The chain carries TRBV5-6 and TRBJ1-3; D uncertain. The germline gives CDR1 SGHDT, CDR2 YYEEEE. Trimming removed 3 bases at V and 0 bases at J, with 7 bases between. CDR3 size: 14 residues.

This chain connects TRBV4-3 to TRBJ1-4; D unresolved. The ends were cut back, 0 bases at V and 4 bases at J, with 15 bases in the middle. Germline V gene data show CDR1 as LGHNA and CDR2 as YSLEER. This CDR3 has 17 residues. For the CDR3, the DNA is TGCGCCAGCAGCCAAGATCTTTCGAGTAGTTTTAATGAAAAACTGTTTTTT. Protein product: CASSQDLSSSFNEKLFF.

The chain uses TRBV11-2 and TRBJ2-2; D is perhaps TRBD2 (6 bases). Trimming cost V 1 base and J 4 bases, with 13 bases left between them. Germline V gives CDR1 SGHAT, CDR2 FQNNGV. The CDR3 runs to 16 residues. CDR3 residues: CASSLGVAGSTGELFF. Written as DNA, the CDR3 is TGTGCCAGCAGCTTAGGTGTGGCGGGGTCCACCGGGGAGCTGTTTTTT.

The chain carries TRBV11-2 and TRBJ1-3; D is possibly TRBD1 (6 bases). The V end was cut by 0 bases, the J end by 4 bases, with 13 bases between. The CDR3 contains 16 residues. Germline V gives CDR1 SGHAT, CDR2 FQNNGV. CDR3 in amino acids: CASSLEGTPEGNTIYF. CDR3 sequence (DNA): TGTGCCAGCAGCTTAGAAGGGACACCCGAGGGAAACACCATATATTTT.

This clone was observed a few times. The rearrangement links TRBV28 to TRBJ2-7; 7 nucleotides agree with TRBD2. The CDR3 covers 16 residues. CDR1 is MDHEN, CDR2 SYDVKM, per germline. With V trimmed by 2 bases and J by 5 bases, 12 bases remained unmatched. The CDR3 is CASSLRGGVEGNEQYF. For the CDR3, the DNA is TGTGCCAGCAGTTTACGCGGGGGAGTTGAAGGGAACGAGCAGTACTTC.

The chain is built from TRBV4-1 and TRBJ1-1; TRBD1 aligns across 7 bases. The CDR3 has 16 residues. Germline V gene sequence: CDR1 MGHRA, CDR2 YSYEKL. The V segment lost 1 base and the J segment 1 base; nucleotides outside the gene matches: 6. The CDR3 spells CASSQARQGKNTEAFF. Here the CDR3 DNA reads TGCGCCAGCAGCCAAGCCCGACAGGGTAAGAACACTGAAGCTTTCTTT.

The chain couples TRBV14 to TRBJ2-2; D might be TRBD2 (6 bases). Trimming pared 0 bases from V and 6 bases from J, leaving 17 bases between. The CDR3 extends over 17 amino acids. Germline V CDR1 and CDR2: SGHDN, FVKESK. The CDR3 DNA is TGTGCCAGCAGCCAAGATGTGGCAGGGAGGTCCCCCGGGGAGCTGTTTTTT. It yields the protein CASSQDVAGRSPGELFF.

The chain is built from TRBV15 and TRBJ2-7, with 9 bases matching TRBD1. The CDR3 is made up of 15 amino acids. J gave up 4 bases and V 2 bases, and 6 bases lay outside the gene matches. Per germline, CDR1 LNHNV and CDR2 YYDKDF (reference sequence). In DNA, the CDR3 is TGTGCCACCAGCAGATTACCGGGACAGGGATACGAGCAGTACTTC. Residues: CATSRLPGQGYEQYF. Drawing the rest from reference TRBV15 and TRBJ2-7, the complete variable domain is DAMVIQNPRYQVTQFGKPVTLSCSQTLNHNVMYWYQQKSSQAPKLLFHYYDKDFNNEADTPDNFQSRRPNTSFCFLDIRSPGLGDTAMYLCATSRLPGQGYEQYFGPGTRLTVT.